These T cell receptor beta chains were read from a single sample in a study of technical replicates of blood from a handful of donors. Clones were sequenced by immunoSEQ multiplex PCR, and TCRdb holds only the in-frame ones, with some missing. The table includes some 80,000 clones, roughly nine tenths detected once. What was sequenced was T cells isolated from PBMCs. The receptor set was obtained from a human donor in good health. CDR3s include the opening cysteine and the closing phenylalanine or tryptophan. D genes are given only for firm matches.

V	D	J	CDR3
TRBV18	TRBD1	TRBJ2-7	CASSMGQGGWEQYF
TRBV25-1	NA	TRBJ1-2	CASSEQGYGYGYTF
TRBV4-1	TRBD1	TRBJ2-7	CASSPVRRTGAYEQYF
TRBV5-3	NA	TRBJ2-1	CARSLGVYNEQFF
TRBV4-1	NA	TRBJ2-1	CASSQRDGPYNEQFF
TRBV27	TRBD2	TRBJ2-5	CASSLGPGSGRSQETQYF
TRBV5-4	NA	TRBJ2-3	CASSFLSTPPGTDTQYF
TRBV6-5	NA	TRBJ2-1	CASSKRLGYNEQFF
TRBV2	TRBD1	TRBJ2-7	CASRGRTGAYEQYF
TRBV19	NA	TRBJ1-2	CASNPGAFNYGYTF
TRBV5-1	TRBD1	TRBJ2-5	CASGTVQESQYF
TRBV15	NA	TRBJ2-5	CATSSPDSGIQETQYF
TRBV21-1	NA	TRBJ2-7	CASSKVGGGHAYEQYF
TRBV9	TRBD1	TRBJ2-6	CASSVAGQGAGANVLTF
TRBV6-1	NA	TRBJ1-1	CASSEIIGQLATVPTPFF
TRBV6-5	TRBD1	TRBJ1-4	CASSLRGTAEKLFF